The source of this T cell receptor beta chain is a study of regulatory T cells in long-lasting Graves disease. General study findings and limits: Graves' patients with persistent disease showed TCR diversity lower than patients newly diagnosed.

Regarding time point: newly diagnosed GD, antithyroid drugs for less than 3 months. Construction of the TCR library relied on RNA isolated from PBMCs. Combining iRepertoire HTBI primers with Arm-PCR of CDR3 regions, the authors built TCR beta libraries. From the multiplex PCR reads, TCRdb called clonotypes with MiXCR, one entry per CDR3 protein. The table has around 470,000 distinct CDR3 sequences, approximately 15% seen once. As concerns this clonotype: No antigen is known for it.

The sample was also linked to a second study, of T cells in Graves' hyperthyroidism and ophthalmopathy. From that report: With the HTBI primer set, the TCR CDR3 went through a first round of RT-PCR. Also found in blood were most expanded thyroid clonotypes above 0.001.

The source is a woman aged 45-59 years with Graves disease. Material: peripheral blood mononuclear cells (PBMCs), obtained at new diagnosis, from a patient treated with antithyroid drugs.

The CDR3 DNA sequence: TGTGCCAGCATCCAGGACAGGGTGTATGGCTACACCTTC. Encoded protein: CASIQDRVYGYTF. V gene TRBV2 combines with J gene TRBJ1-2; 8 positions agree with TRBD1. Germline trimming cut 7 bases from V and 5 bases from J; bases unmatched to any gene: 6. This CDR3 is built from 13 residues. Looked up from germline, CDR1 is SNHLY and CDR2 is FYNNEI. The full variable domain, completed using reference TRBV2 and TRBJ1-2, is EPEVTQTPSHQVTQMGQEVILRCVPISNHLYFYWYRQILGQKVEFLVSFYNNEISEKSEIFDDQFSVERPDGSNFTLKIRSTKLEDSAMYFCASIQDRVYGYTFGSGTRLTVV.